This TCR beta chain is from a study of T cell responses to AZD1222 COVID-19 vaccine. Study results and limitations: Possibly, clonal diversity was underestimated; donors were largely white British and included more females. Spike-wide vaccine-associated CD4 TCRs dominated at 160-218 and 743-854. When two AZD1222 doses had been given, Spike-specific TCR breadth and depth rose. Repertoires were obtained only post-peak T cell response.

In regard to this clone: As yet, its antigen is unknown.

This CDR3 is 13 amino acids long. V was clipped by 8 bases and J by 2 bases, with 12 bases between them. Germline CDR1 SNHLY, CDR2 FYNNEI. Sequencing used immunoSEQ multiplex PCR; TCRdb keeps in-frame clones, though not all of them. The table lists 150,000 or so clones, under 95% of them singletons, with 2.5% to 3% in the top ten. The chain employs TRBV2 and TRBJ1-2; D gene ambiguous. Specimen: peripheral blood, collected on day 0 of MenACWY control vaccination. The clonotype was recovered from an adult in good health. The CDR3 bases are TGTGCCAGCTCTTATAAGGGAAACTATGGCTACACCTTC. Translation gives CASSYKGNYGYTF.